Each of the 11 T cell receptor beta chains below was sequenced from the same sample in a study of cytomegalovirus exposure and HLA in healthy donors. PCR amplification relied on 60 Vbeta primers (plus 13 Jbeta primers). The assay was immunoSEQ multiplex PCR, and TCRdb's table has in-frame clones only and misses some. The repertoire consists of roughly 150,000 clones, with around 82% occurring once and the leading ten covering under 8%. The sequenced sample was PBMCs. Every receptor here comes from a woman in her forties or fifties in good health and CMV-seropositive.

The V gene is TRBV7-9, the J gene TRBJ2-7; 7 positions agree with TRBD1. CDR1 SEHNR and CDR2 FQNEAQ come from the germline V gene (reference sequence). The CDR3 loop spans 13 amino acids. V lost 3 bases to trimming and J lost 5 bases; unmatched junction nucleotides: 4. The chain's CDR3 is CASSFETGNEQYF. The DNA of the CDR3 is TGTGCCAGCAGCTTTGAGACAGGGAACGAGCAGTACTTC.

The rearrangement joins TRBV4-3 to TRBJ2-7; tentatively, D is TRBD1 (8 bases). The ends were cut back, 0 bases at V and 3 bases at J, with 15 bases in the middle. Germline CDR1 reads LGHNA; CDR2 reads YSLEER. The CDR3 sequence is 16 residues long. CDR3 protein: CASSQDRSGTGYEQYF. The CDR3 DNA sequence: TGCGCCAGCAGCCAAGATAGGAGCGGGACAGGCTACGAGCAGTACTTC.

The CDR3 DNA sequence: TGCGCCAGCAGCCCGGGACAAGTTTTCTCTGGGGCCAACGTCCTGACTTTC. Translation gives CASSPGQVFSGANVLTF. The rearrangement joins TRBV5-1 to TRBJ2-6, with D maybe TRBD1 (6 bases). Trimming took off 4 bases at V and 0 bases at J, with 14 bases between the two ends. The CDR3 covers 17 residues. Germline loops: CDR1 SGHRS, CDR2 YFSETQ.

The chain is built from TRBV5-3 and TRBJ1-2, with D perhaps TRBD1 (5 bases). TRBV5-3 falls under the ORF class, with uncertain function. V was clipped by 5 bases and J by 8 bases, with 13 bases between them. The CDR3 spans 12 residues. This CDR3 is CARRRGTRGYTF. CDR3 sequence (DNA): TGTGCCAGAAGGCGGGGGACGAGGGGCTACACCTTC.

CDR3 DNA: TGTGCCAGCAGCGAAGCGGACACCGGGGAGCTGTTTTTT. Its translation: CASSEADTGELFF. The chain is built from TRBV9 and TRBJ2-2, with D tentatively TRBD2 (5 bases). Germline V CDR1 and CDR2: SGDLS, YYNGEE. With 3 bases removed from V and 3 bases from J, the gap between germline ends came to 6 bases. The CDR3 is 13 residues long.

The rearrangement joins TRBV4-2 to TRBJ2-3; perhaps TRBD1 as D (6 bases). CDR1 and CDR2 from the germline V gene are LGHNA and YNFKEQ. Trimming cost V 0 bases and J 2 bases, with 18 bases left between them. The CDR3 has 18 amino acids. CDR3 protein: CASSQEIVHAGATDTQYF. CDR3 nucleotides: TGTGCCAGCAGCCAAGAAATCGTTCATGCAGGGGCCACAGATACGCAGTATTTT.

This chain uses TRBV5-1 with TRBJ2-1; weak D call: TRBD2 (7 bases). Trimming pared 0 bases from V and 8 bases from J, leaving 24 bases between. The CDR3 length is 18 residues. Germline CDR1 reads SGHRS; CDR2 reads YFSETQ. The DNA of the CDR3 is TGCGCCAGCAGCTTGGGCTCGGGCGCGGGGGCCGTTAGGGATGAGCAGTTCTTC. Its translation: CASSLGSGAGAVRDEQFF.

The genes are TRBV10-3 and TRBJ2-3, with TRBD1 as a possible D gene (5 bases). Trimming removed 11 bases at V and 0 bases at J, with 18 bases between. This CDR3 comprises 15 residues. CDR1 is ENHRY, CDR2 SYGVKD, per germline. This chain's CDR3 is CASKIGQGSTDTQYF. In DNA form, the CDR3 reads TGTGCCTCGAAAATAGGGCAGGGAAGCACAGATACGCAGTATTTT.

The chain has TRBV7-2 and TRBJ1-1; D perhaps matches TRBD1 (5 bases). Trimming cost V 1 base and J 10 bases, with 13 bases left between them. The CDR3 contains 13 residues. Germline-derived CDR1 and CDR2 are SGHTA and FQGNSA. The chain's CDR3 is CASSLEPGEGAFF. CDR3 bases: TGTGCCAGCAGCTTAGAACCGGGGGAAGGAGCTTTCTTT.

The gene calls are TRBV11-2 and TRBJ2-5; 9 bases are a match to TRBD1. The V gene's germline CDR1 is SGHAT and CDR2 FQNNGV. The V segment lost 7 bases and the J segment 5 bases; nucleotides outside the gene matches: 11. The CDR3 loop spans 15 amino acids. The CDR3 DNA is TGTGCCAGCACTCCAGACAGGGGGGTTATCGAGACCCAGTACTTC. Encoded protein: CASTPDRGVIETQYF. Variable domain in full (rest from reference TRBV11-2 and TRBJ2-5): EAGVAQSPRYKIIEKRQSVAFWCNPISGHATLYWYQQILGQGPKLLIQFQNNGVVDDSQLPKDRFSAERLKGVDSTLKIQPAKLEDSAVYLCASTPDRGVIETQYFGPGTRLLVL.

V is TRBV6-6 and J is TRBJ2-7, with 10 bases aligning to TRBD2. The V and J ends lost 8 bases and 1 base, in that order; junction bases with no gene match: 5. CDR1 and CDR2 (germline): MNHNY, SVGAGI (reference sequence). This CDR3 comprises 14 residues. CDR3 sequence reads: CASVPGLASYEQYF. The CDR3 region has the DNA TGTGCCAGCGTTCCGGGACTAGCGTCCTACGAGCAGTACTTC.